Below are 23 T cell receptor beta chains sequenced from a single sample in a study of control samples from healthy donors and cancer patients. Profiled with immunoSEQ multiplex PCR; TCRdb holds only in-frame clones, not every one. The table has approximately 84,000 clones, 82% seen once. The sample comprised blood. These receptors all stem from a woman aged 55-69 years in good health.

Comments on this clone: The identical CDR3 is also encoded by other nucleotide sequences in the sample. V usage is TRBV6-1 and J usage is TRBJ2-1, with 9 bases identical to TRBD1. The CDR3 is 15 residues long. V lost 0 bases to trimming and J lost 5 bases; unmatched junction nucleotides: 2. The germline V gene has CDR1 MNHNS and CDR2 SASEGT. The CDR3: CASSEAGTGHNEQFF. The CDR3 DNA is TGTGCCAGCAGTGAAGCTGGGACAGGGCACAATGAGCAGTTCTTC.

This chain connects TRBV10-2 to TRBJ2-1, with TRBD2 identical over 8 bases. CDR1 is WSHSY, CDR2 SAAADI, per germline. The CDR3 sequence is 17 residues long. With V trimmed by 6 bases and J by 7 bases, 17 bases remained unmatched. For the CDR3, the DNA is TGCGCCAGCAGGCCCATCGTAAGCGGGGGCCCCCGGAATGAGCAGTTCTTC. Amino acid sequence: CASRPIVSGGPRNEQFF.

This sequence joins TRBV7-9 and TRBJ1-6; possibly TRBD1 for D (6 bases). V was cut by 1 base and J by 4 bases, with 8 bases left in between. Germline V gene sequence: CDR1 SEHNR, CDR2 FQNEAQ (reference sequence). The CDR3 totals 15 residues. The chain's CDR3 is CASSLGRGYNSPLHF. CDR3 in DNA: TGTGCCAGCAGCTTAGGCAGGGGATATAATTCACCCCTCCACTTT.

V and J are TRBV5-1 and TRBJ2-7; D is unresolved. Per the germline V gene, CDR1 is SGHRS and CDR2 is YFSETQ. CDR3 length: 14 amino acids. Trimming took off 2 bases at V and 3 bases at J, with 12 bases between the two ends. The DNA for the CDR3 is TGCGCCAGCAGCTTACAAGACACGGGCTACGAGCAGTACTTC. Encoded protein: CASSLQDTGYEQYF.

The chain employs TRBV5-8 and TRBJ2-3, with 7 bases aligning to TRBD1. CDR3 size: 14 residues. Germline V gene lookup returns CDR1 SGHTS and CDR2 YDEGEE. V shed 4 bases and J 5 bases; nucleotides not matched to a gene: 7. CDR3 amino acids: CASSPGQVQDTQYF. The CDR3 region has the DNA TGTGCCAGCAGCCCAGGACAGGTCCAAGATACGCAGTATTTT.

There are a few counts of this clone. V gene TRBV11-2 combines with J gene TRBJ1-5; 7 bases match TRBD1. CDR1 is SGHAT and CDR2 is FQNNGV in the germline V gene. The CDR3 has 15 residues. The V and J ends lost 5 bases and 7 bases, in that order; junction bases with no gene match: 11. The CDR3 DNA reads TGTGCCAGCAGCCGCGGGACAGCCGGATTCCAGCCCCAGCATTTT. This encodes CASSRGTAGFQPQHF.

The chain links TRBV13 to TRBJ2-7; D unclear. The V gene's germline CDR1 is PRHDT and CDR2 FYEKMQ (reference sequence). The length of the CDR3 is 16 residues. V lost 2 bases to trimming and J lost 2 bases, with 16 bases between them. The CDR3 reads CASSLTSLGRPYEQYF. DNA for the CDR3: TGTGCCAGCAGCTTAACCTCCCTTGGCAGGCCCTACGAGCAGTACTTC.

V is TRBV4-1 and J is TRBJ2-5; no clear D. The CDR3 has 15 residues. Germline V CDR1 and CDR2: MGHRA, YSYEKL. Trimming removed 0 bases from V and 5 bases from J, with 13 bases in between. The DNA for the CDR3 is TGCGCCAGCAGCCAAGATTGGTGGCGATCCGAGACCCAGTACTTC. It codes for CASSQDWWRSETQYF.

This clone was counted a single time. The rearrangement uses TRBV10-2 and TRBJ1-3, with D unclear. The germline V gene has CDR1 WSHSY and CDR2 SAAADI. The length of the CDR3 is 17 residues. V was pared by 8 bases and J by 3 bases, with 23 bases between. CDR3: CASFLLPVPRVGNTIYF. The DNA of the CDR3 is TGCGCCAGCTTCCTCCTCCCGGTCCCGAGGGTTGGAAACACCATATATTTT.

J is TRBJ2-5 and V is TRBV6-5; tentatively, D is TRBD1 (5 bases). Germline V gene sequence: CDR1 MNHEY, CDR2 SVGAGI. This CDR3 has 15 amino acids. V dropped 2 bases and J dropped 0 bases, with 10 bases sitting between them. The CDR3 protein is CASSYGAIHQETQYF. CDR3 in DNA: TGTGCCAGCAGTTACGGGGCGATCCACCAAGAGACCCAGTACTTC.

V and J are TRBV5-1 and TRBJ2-3; 8 nucleotides match TRBD2. The germline V gene encodes CDR1 SGHRS and CDR2 YFSETQ. Trimming removed 4 bases from V and 2 bases from J; junction bases left unmatched: 6. The CDR3 has 15 amino acids. CDR3 protein: CASSGSGDFTDTQYF. The CDR3 nucleotides are TGCGCCAGCAGCGGTAGCGGGGACTTCACAGATACGCAGTATTTT.

The chain uses TRBV9 and TRBJ1-2; 9 bases line up with TRBD1. V trimming: 4 bases; J trimming: 4 bases; junction bases outside the gene matches: 5. Germline V CDR1 and CDR2: SGDLS, YYNGEE. This CDR3 comprises 14 residues. The CDR3 is CASSPWDRAYGYTF. CDR3 coding DNA: TGTGCCAGCAGCCCCTGGGACAGGGCCTATGGCTACACCTTC. The complete variable domain, with remaining parts taken from reference TRBV9 and TRBJ1-2, reads DSGVTQTPKHLITATGQRVTLRCSPRSGDLSVYWYQQSLDQGLQFLIQYYNGEERAKGNILERFSAQQFPDLHSELNLSSLELGDSALYFCASSPWDRAYGYTFGSGTRLTVV.

This clone was seen just once. The gene calls are TRBV28 and TRBJ2-7; a weak D match, TRBD2 (6 bases). From germline, CDR1 is MDHEN and CDR2 SYDVKM. Trimming took off 5 bases at V and 4 bases at J, with 27 bases between the two ends. CDR3 length: 18 amino acids. The CDR3 spells CASSPRRALAGGRYEQYF. CDR3 sequence (DNA): TGTGCCAGCAGTCCCCGGAGGGCCCTCGCAGGCGGTCGATACGAGCAGTACTTC. The full variable domain, its missing parts supplied by reference TRBV28 and TRBJ2-7, is DVKVTQSSRYLVKRTGEKVFLECVQDMDHENMFWYRQDPGLGLRLIYFSYDVKMKEKGDIPEGYSVSREKKERFSLILESASTNQTSMYLCASSPRRALAGGRYEQYFGPGTRLTVT.

This clone was observed a single time. The chain links TRBV28 to TRBJ2-2; 10 bases align to TRBD2. The CDR3 runs to 16 residues. V lost 5 bases and J lost 4; bases outside the gene matches: 7. Germline loops: CDR1 MDHEN, CDR2 SYDVKM. The CDR3: CASSPRLAGFTGELFF. CDR3 sequence (DNA): TGTGCCAGCAGTCCCCGACTAGCGGGTTTCACCGGGGAGCTGTTTTTT. Filled out from reference TRBV28 and TRBJ2-2, the complete variable domain reads DVKVTQSSRYLVKRTGEKVFLECVQDMDHENMFWYRQDPGLGLRLIYFSYDVKMKEKGDIPEGYSVSREKKERFSLILESASTNQTSMYLCASSPRLAGFTGELFFGEGSRLTVL.

The CDR3 DNA follows: TGTGCCAGCAGCTTAGGCTCGACAGGGGTGGCAGATACGCAGTATTTT. It translates to CASSLGSTGVADTQYF. The genes are TRBV7-9 and TRBJ2-3; 8 bases agree with TRBD1. CDR3 length equals 16 residues. Germline V gene data show CDR1 as SEHNR and CDR2 as FQNEAQ (reference sequence). J gave up 4 bases and V 1 base, and 7 bases lay outside the gene matches.

The rearrangement uses TRBV5-5 and TRBJ1-4; 8 bases agree with TRBD1. The junction had 10 bases not matched to a gene; V was cut back by 4 bases and J by 8 bases. The length of the CDR3 is 15 residues. Germline V CDR1 and CDR2: SGHKS, YYEKEE (reference sequence). Written as DNA, the CDR3 is TGTGCCAGCAGCCCAGGGGGCGCGTTGGAGGAAAAACTGTTTTTT. Translated: CASSPGGALEEKLFF.

The rearrangement joins TRBV18 to TRBJ1-1; no definite D call. Trimming took off 0 bases at V and 1 base at J, with 6 bases between the two ends. Germline V gives CDR1 KGHSH, CDR2 LQKENI. This CDR3 contains 14 residues. The CDR3 sequence: CASSPPRKNTEAFF. CDR3 in DNA: TGTGCCAGCTCACCACCGCGGAAGAACACTGAAGCTTTCTTT.

The V and J genes are TRBV5-1 and TRBJ2-3; 11 nucleotides align to TRBD2. Trimming cost V 2 bases and J 6 bases; bases outside gene matches: 8. Germline CDR1 is SGHRS and CDR2 is YFSETQ. CDR3 length: 16 amino acids. CDR3 loop: CASSFSGRADMDTQYF. The CDR3 DNA is TGCGCCAGCAGCTTTAGCGGGAGGGCCGACATGGATACGCAGTATTTT.

This rearrangement joins TRBV18 to TRBJ1-1, with 11 bases lining up with TRBD1. The junction had 6 bases not matched to a gene; V was cut back by 1 base and J by 5 bases. This CDR3 comprises 16 residues. The germline gives CDR1 KGHSH, CDR2 LQKENI. The CDR3 is CASSPRPGTGGTEAFF. The DNA of the CDR3 is TGTGCCAGCTCACCACGTCCCGGGACAGGGGGAACTGAAGCTTTCTTT.

Only one count was recorded for this clone. The rearrangement uses TRBV27 and TRBJ2-7; 8 bases align to TRBD2. This CDR3 has 15 amino acids. CDR1 and CDR2 (germline): MNHEY, SMNVEV (reference sequence). The junction had 7 bases not matched to a gene; V was cut back by 6 bases and J by 0 bases. The DNA for the CDR3 is TGTGCCAGCAGCAGACAGGCGGGGGGCTCCTACGAGCAGTACTTC. Protein product: CASSRQAGGSYEQYF.

V usage is TRBV29-1 and J usage is TRBJ2-2; D not certain. This CDR3 is 12 amino acids long. Trimming pared 1 base from V and 6 bases from J, leaving 6 bases between. Germline loops: CDR1 SQVTM, CDR2 ANQGSEA. The CDR3 DNA sequence: TGCAGCGTTGAAGGGAGCGCCGGGGAGCTGTTTTTT. Its translation is CSVEGSAGELFF.

The V gene is TRBV5-1, the J gene TRBJ2-7, with D maybe TRBD2 (6 bases). The CDR3 is made up of 15 amino acids. Deletions cut 3 bases from V and 4 bases from J, with 17 bases between. CDR1 is SGHRS and CDR2 is YFSETQ in the germline V gene. The CDR3 coding sequence is TGCGCCAGCAGCTCCCAACCGGGGGTGAAGTACGAGCAGTACTTC. Its protein is CASSSQPGVKYEQYF.

This chain uses TRBV7-6 with TRBJ1-3; a weak D match, TRBD1 (5 bases). The CDR3 spans 13 residues. Trimming took 2 bases from V and 3 from J, leaving 5 bases between them. Germline CDR1 is SGHVS and CDR2 is FNYEAQ. CDR3 residues: CASSLQGGNTIYF. The CDR3 DNA reads TGTGCCAGCAGCTTACAGGGTGGAAACACCATATATTTT.